These 10 T cell receptor beta chains share one sample of origin, sequenced in a study of T cell changes during pregnancy in multiple sclerosis. Assay: immunoSEQ multiplex PCR; the TCRdb copy retains only in-frame clones and omits some. The table has more than 50,000 clones, about nine tenths seen once; the top ten hold about 2.3%. The starting material was peripheral blood, obtained in the first trimester of pregnancy. The source is a female donor with multiple sclerosis, enrolled in a pregnancy study.

The chain links TRBV6-5 to TRBJ2-7, with 7 bases lining up with TRBD1. The V segment lost 10 bases and the J segment 2 bases; nucleotides outside the gene matches: 8. CDR1 and CDR2 (germline): MNHEY, SVGAGI. The CDR3 length is 13 residues. Written as DNA, the CDR3 is TGTGCCACCGCTGAGGGACAGACCTACGAGCAGTACTTC. Translated, it gives CATAEGQTYEQYF.

The CDR3 sequence is CASSRTGEPYEQYF. The CDR3 DNA sequence: TGTGCCAGCAGTCGGACAGGGGAACCCTACGAGCAGTACTTC. V is TRBV28 and J is TRBJ2-7; 9 positions match TRBD1. The CDR3 consists of 14 residues. Trimming removed 5 bases from V and 2 bases from J; junction bases left unmatched: 4. Germline CDR1 reads MDHEN; CDR2 reads SYDVKM.

This chain joins TRBV5-1 and TRBJ2-7; possible D gene TRBD1, 5 bases. Germline values: CDR1 SGHRS, CDR2 YFSETQ. The CDR3 is 13 amino acids. Trimming left V 4 bases short and J 6 bases short, with 14 bases between. CDR3 sequence reads: CASSGPDIFEQYF. The CDR3 DNA sequence: TGCGCCAGCAGCGGACCGGACATTTTCGAGCAGTACTTC.

The chain joins TRBV27 to TRBJ1-5; 7 bases fit TRBD1. Germline trimming cut 5 bases from V and 6 bases from J; bases unmatched to any gene: 7. The CDR3 sequence is 14 residues long. The germline CDR1 and CDR2 sequences are MNHEY and SMNVEV (reference sequence). CDR3 amino acids: CASSLTGDRQPQHF. Written as DNA, the CDR3 is TGTGCCAGCAGTCTTACAGGGGACCGTCAGCCCCAGCATTTT.

V is TRBV6-1 and J is TRBJ2-7; TRBD2 might be the D (5 bases). Trimming pared 3 bases from V and 0 bases from J, leaving 15 bases between. Germline V gene lookup returns CDR1 MNHNS and CDR2 SASEGT. This CDR3 spans 16 amino acids. CDR3 DNA sequence: TGTGCCAGCAGTGACGCCCGGGAACCTTTCTCCTACGAGCAGTACTTC. This encodes CASSDAREPFSYEQYF.

V gene TRBV11-3 combines with J gene TRBJ2-2, with 7 bases aligning to TRBD2. J was trimmed by 4 bases and V by 7 bases; bases with no gene match: 6. The CDR3 is 14 residues long. Per germline, CDR1 SGHNT and CDR2 YENEEA. The CDR3 here is CASTPWGGTGELFF. DNA of the CDR3: TGTGCCAGCACCCCATGGGGGGGCACCGGGGAGCTGTTTTTT. The full variable domain, in which reference TRBV11-3 and TRBJ2-2 provide the parts outside the CDR3, is EAGVVQSPRYKIIEKKQPVAFWCNPISGHNTLYWYLQNLGQGPELLIRYENEEAVDDSQLPKDRFSAERLKGVDSTLKIQPAELGDSAVYLCASTPWGGTGELFFGEGSRLTVL.

The chain combines TRBV4-3 with TRBJ2-2, with 8 positions matching TRBD2. Germline CDR1 is LGHNA and CDR2 is YSLEER. CDR3 length: 15 residues. The V gene end was trimmed by 0 bases and the J gene end by 8 bases; junction bases not matched to a gene: 5. The DNA for the CDR3 is TGCGCCAGCAGCCAAGAAAGCGGGGGTGCAGGGGAGCTGTTTTTT. This codes for CASSQESGGAGELFF.

The table lists this clone with a count of one. The V and J genes are TRBV29-1 and TRBJ1-4; D possibly corresponds to TRBD1 (5 bases). The CDR3 is made up of 14 amino acids. Trimming stripped 6 bases from V and 0 bases from J, with 11 bases between. From germline, CDR1 is SQVTM and CDR2 ANQGSEA. CDR3 nucleotides: TGCAGCGTAGCCGCAGGGTCAACTAATGAAAAACTGTTTTTT. Its translation is CSVAAGSTNEKLFF. The full variable domain, its missing parts supplied by reference TRBV29-1 and TRBJ1-4, is SAVISQKPSRDICQRGTSLTIQCQVDSQVTMMFWYRQQPGQSLTLIATANQGSEATYESGFVIDKFPISRPNLTFSTLTVSNMSPEDSSIYLCSVAAGSTNEKLFFGSGTQLSVL.

The chain employs TRBV19 and TRBJ1-4; D ambiguous. Trimming stripped 3 bases from V and 7 bases from J, with 9 bases between. This CDR3 spans 13 amino acids. Germline CDR1 is LNHDA and CDR2 is SQIVND (reference sequence). CDR3 nucleotides: TGTGCCAGTAGTATCCGAGATGGTGAAAAACTGTTTTTT. It translates to CASSIRDGEKLFF.

The rearrangement links TRBV7-6 to TRBJ2-3; TRBD2 aligns across 7 bases. Trimming removed 5 bases from V and 4 bases from J; junction bases left unmatched: 9. In germline, CDR1 is SGHVS, CDR2 FNYEAQ. The CDR3 covers 15 residues. Here the CDR3 reads CASSLGLVGADTQYF. The CDR3 bases are TGTGCCAGCAGCCTCGGACTAGTGGGGGCAGATACGCAGTATTTT.